Detailed here is one TCR beta chain. Its specificity is unknown. The CDR3 extends over 13 amino acids. The germline V gene has CDR1 LNHDA and CDR2 SQIVND (reference sequence). The trim removed 9 bases at V and 5 bases at J, leaving 8 bases unmatched. Extraction of RNA preceded its reverse transcription into cDNA, which served as the sequencing template. Only in-frame clones appear in the TCRdb table, and some are missing; sequencing was by immunoSEQ multiplex PCR. The data contain about 140,000 clones, 55% to 65% of them seen just once; the ten biggest clones take up under 5.5%. This record comes from a study of CD8+ T cells in alopecia areata. The study, taken as a whole, reports: An increase in clonality over normal scalp was evident in lesional scalp, especially alopecia totalis/universalis.

The receptor was isolated from a human donor in good health. The chain recombines TRBV19 with TRBJ1-2, with 8 nucleotides matching TRBD1. The sequenced sample was CD4+ T cells sorted from blood. CDR3 bases: TGTGCCAGCGTCAGGGGGCCGGATTATGGCTACACCTTC. Translating it yields CASVRGPDYGYTF.